This T cell receptor beta chain was identified in a study of graft-versus-host responses after intestinal transplantation. Germline CDR1 SNHLY, CDR2 FYNNEI. CDR3 size: 14 residues. V was cut by 9 bases and J by 2 bases, with 14 bases left in between. As concerns this clone: Its antigen is not identified.

Study-wide points: Graft-donor T cell macrochimerism coincided with high graft-versus-host to host-versus-graft clonal ratios in allografts.

The assay was immunoSEQ multiplex PCR, and TCRdb's table has in-frame clones only and misses some. The sample holds about 78,000 clones; almost 90% are singletons and the top ten take 4% to 5%. The chain is built from TRBV2 and TRBJ1-3; D remains unclear. The receptor's source is a human donor who was the organ donor for an intestinal transplant. The specimen comprised unstimulated CD8+ T cells sorted from spleen or lymph node cells, sampled before transplant. CDR3 sequence (DNA): TGTGCCAGGGGAGATGACACCGCTGGAAACACCATATATTTT. Encoded protein: CARGDDTAGNTIYF.